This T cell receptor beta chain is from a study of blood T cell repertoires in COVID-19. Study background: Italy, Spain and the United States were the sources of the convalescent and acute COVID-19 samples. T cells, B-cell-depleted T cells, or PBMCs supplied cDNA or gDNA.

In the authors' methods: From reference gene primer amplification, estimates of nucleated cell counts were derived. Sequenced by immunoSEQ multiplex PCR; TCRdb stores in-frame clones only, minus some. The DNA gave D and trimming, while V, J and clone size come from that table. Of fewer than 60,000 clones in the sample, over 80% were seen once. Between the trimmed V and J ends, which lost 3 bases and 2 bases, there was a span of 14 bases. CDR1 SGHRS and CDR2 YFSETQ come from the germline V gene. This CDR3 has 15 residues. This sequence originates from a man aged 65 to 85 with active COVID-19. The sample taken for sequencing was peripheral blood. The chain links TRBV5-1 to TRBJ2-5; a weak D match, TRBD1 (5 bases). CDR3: CASSSFDSFQETQYF. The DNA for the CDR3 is TGCGCCAGCAGCTCCTTCGACAGTTTTCAAGAGACCCAGTACTTC.